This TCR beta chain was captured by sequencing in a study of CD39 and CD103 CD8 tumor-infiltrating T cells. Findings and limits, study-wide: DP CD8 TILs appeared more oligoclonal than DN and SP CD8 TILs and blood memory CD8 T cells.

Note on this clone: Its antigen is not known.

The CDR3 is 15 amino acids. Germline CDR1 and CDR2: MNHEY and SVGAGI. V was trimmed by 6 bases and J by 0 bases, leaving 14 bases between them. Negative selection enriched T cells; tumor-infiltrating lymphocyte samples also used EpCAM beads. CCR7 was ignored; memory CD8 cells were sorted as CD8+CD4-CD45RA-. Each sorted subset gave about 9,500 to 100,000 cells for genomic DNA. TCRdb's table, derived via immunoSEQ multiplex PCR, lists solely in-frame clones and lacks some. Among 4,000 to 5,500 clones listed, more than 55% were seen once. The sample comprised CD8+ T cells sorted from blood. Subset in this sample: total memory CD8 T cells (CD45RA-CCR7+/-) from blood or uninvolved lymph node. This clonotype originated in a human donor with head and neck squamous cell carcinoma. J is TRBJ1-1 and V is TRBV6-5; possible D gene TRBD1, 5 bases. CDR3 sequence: CASRETDRLNTEAFF. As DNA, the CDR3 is TGTGCCAGCAGAGAGACAGACAGACTGAACACTGAAGCTTTCTTT.